The next 10 T cell receptor beta chains were all read from a single sample in a study of T cells in Graves' hyperthyroidism and ophthalmopathy. Authors of the study amplified TCR beta CDR3 regions from RNA transcripts. First-round RT-PCR of the TCR CDR3 relied on the HTBI primer set. TCRdb independently ran MiXCR on the multiplex PCR reads; one entry per CDR3 protein. Counted here are roughly 400,000 distinct CDR3 sequences, around 15% occurring once; the ten biggest clones make up approximately 27%. Sequenced material: blood. The receptors here all came from a man aged 45-65 years with Graves' ophthalmopathy.

This clonotype was observed many times. J is TRBJ2-1 and V is TRBV5-1, with TRBD2 matching over 13 bases. The CDR3 length is 16 residues. Losses at the gene ends were 4 bases for V and 2 bases for J; bases not matched to a gene: 3. Germline V CDR1 and CDR2: SGHRS, YFSETQ. Written as DNA, the CDR3 is TGCGCCAGCAGCCCAACTAGCGGGAGGGCCTACAATGAGCAGTTCTTC. Translation gives CASSPTSGRAYNEQFF.

This clonotype was counted a few times. V gene TRBV5-4 combines with J gene TRBJ2-2, with 14 positions matching TRBD2. The germline V gene encodes CDR1 SGHNT and CDR2 YYREEE (reference sequence). The V and J ends lost 0 bases and 4 bases, in that order; junction bases with no gene match: 5. This CDR3 comprises 18 residues. CDR3 loop: CASSLGGLAGVSTGELFF. The CDR3 DNA is TGTGCCAGCAGCTTGGGGGGACTAGCGGGAGTTAGCACCGGGGAGCTGTTTTTT.

This clonotype showed up just a few times. A read error may account for a junction end that differs from germline. V is TRBV7-8 and J is TRBJ2-1; unclear D gene. CDR3 size: 14 residues. Germline lookup yields CDR1 SGHVS and CDR2 FQNEAQ. CDR3 amino acids: CASSLAVLVDEQLF. Here the CDR3 DNA reads TGTGCCAGCAGCTTAGCCGTTCTTGTGGATGAGCAGCTCTTC.

This clonotype occurred many times. J is TRBJ2-5 and V is TRBV11-2; 9 bases are shared with TRBD1. Losses at the gene ends were 5 bases for V and 5 bases for J; bases not matched to a gene: 6. This CDR3 spans 14 amino acids. Germline V gives CDR1 SGHAT, CDR2 FQNNGV. The CDR3 sequence: CASSQGQGMETQYF. CDR3 coding DNA: TGTGCCAGCAGCCAGGGACAGGGAATGGAGACCCAGTACTTC.

Ten or more counts support this clonotype. The CDR3 loop is CASSEGSSQETQYF. CDR3 nucleotide sequence: TGTGCCAGCAGCGAAGGGAGTTCCCAAGAGACCCAGTACTTC. The chain uses TRBV7-9 and TRBJ2-5, with TRBD2 as a possible D gene (5 bases). V was shortened by 5 bases and J by 1 base, with 11 bases between the two germline ends. This CDR3 comprises 14 residues. Germline V lookup: CDR1 SEHNR, CDR2 FQNEAQ (reference sequence).

This clonotype was counted between two and nine times. The chain has TRBV6-1 and TRBJ2-7; 9 bases match TRBD1. V lost 7 bases to trimming and J lost 7 bases; unmatched junction nucleotides: 8. The CDR3 has 13 residues. The germline V gene encodes CDR1 MNHNS and CDR2 SASEGT. The CDR3 region has the DNA TGTGCCAGCAAGGGGACAGGGTTCGATGAGCAGTACTTC. This gives the protein CASKGTGFDEQYF.

The CDR3 bases are TGTGCCAGCAGCTATAACCTCAGGAGCACAGATACGCAGTATTTT. It codes for CASSYNLRSTDTQYF. This chain connects TRBV14 to TRBJ2-3; D gene unclear. V lost 5 bases and J 0 bases, leaving 12 bases between the germline ends. The length of the CDR3 is 15 residues. The germline CDR1 and CDR2 sequences are SGHDN and FVKESK.

This clonotype was seen a handful of times. The CDR3 sequence: CSASRSPGDGYTF. In nucleotides, the CDR3 is TGCAGTGCTAGCAGGTCCCCCGGGGATGGCTACACCTTC. This rearrangement joins TRBV20-1 to TRBJ1-2; D uncertain. The CDR3 loop spans 13 amino acids. V lost 3 bases to trimming and J lost 6 bases, with 14 bases between them. The germline CDR1 and CDR2 sequences are DFQATT and SNEGSKA (reference sequence).

This rearrangement joins TRBV5-5 to TRBJ1-6, with 7 bases identical to TRBD1. The CDR3 sequence is 16 residues long. From germline, CDR1 is SGHKS and CDR2 YYEKEE (reference sequence). J gave up 10 bases and V 4 bases, and 14 bases lay outside the gene matches. This CDR3 is CASSQAGGSFYSPLHF. The DNA of the CDR3 is TGTGCCAGCAGCCAAGCAGGGGGGTCTTTTTACTCACCCCTCCACTTT. Based on the CDR3 plus reference TRBV5-5 and TRBJ1-6, the full variable domain is DAGVTQSPTHLIKTRGQQVTLRCSPISGHKSVSWYQQVLGQGPQFIFQYYEKEERGRGNFPDRFSARQFPNYSSELNVNALLLGDSALYLCASSQAGGSFYSPLHFGNGTRLTVT.

The chain uses TRBV20-1 and TRBJ2-2, with D maybe TRBD1 (6 bases). Trimming took 6 bases from V and 7 from J, leaving 18 bases between them. The germline V gene encodes CDR1 DFQATT and CDR2 SNEGSKA (reference sequence). The CDR3 spans 14 residues. CDR3: CSAARAGALGELFF. The CDR3 DNA sequence: TGCAGTGCCGCCCGTGCAGGGGCCCTCGGGGAGCTGTTTTTT.